This entry lists 6 T cell receptor beta chains sequenced from one sample in a study of blood T cell repertoires in COVID-19. TCRdb's copy holds only in-frame clones and misses some; the assay was immunoSEQ multiplex PCR. The repertoire holds about 220,000 clones, about 80% seen once, with about 1.3% in the top ten. The sequenced material came from PBMCs or T cells enriched from blood (not recorded which). The receptors were gathered from a woman in her forties with acute COVID-19.

V and J are TRBV20-1 and TRBJ2-3; D not resolved. Germline values: CDR1 DFQATT, CDR2 SNEGSKA (reference sequence). V lost 3 bases and J lost 4, with 14 bases in between. The CDR3 consists of 14 residues. The CDR3 DNA follows: TGCAGTGCTAGTACGCGCCACCAAGCAGATACGCAGTATTTT. Translated: CSASTRHQADTQYF.

The chain carries TRBV3-1 (or the pseudogene TRBV3-2) and TRBJ2-3; a possible D gene is TRBD2 (6 bases). Trimming pared 3 bases from V and 4 bases from J, leaving 8 bases between. The CDR3 spans 13 residues. Germline loops: CDR1 LGHDT, CDR2 YNNKEL (reference sequence). This chain's CDR3 is CASSQAGPDTQYF. In nucleotides, the CDR3 is TGTGCCAGCAGCCAGGCGGGGCCAGATACGCAGTATTTT.

The V and J genes are TRBV28 and TRBJ2-3; no clear D. Germline V CDR1 and CDR2: MDHEN, SYDVKM. The CDR3 is made up of 15 amino acids. With 2 bases removed from V and 0 bases from J, the gap between germline ends came to 9 bases. CDR3: CASSLSPRSTDTQYF. The CDR3 nucleotides are TGTGCCAGCAGTTTAAGCCCCCGTAGCACAGATACGCAGTATTTT.

This clone turned up a few times. Additional DNA sequences in this sample encode the identical CDR3. V usage is TRBV9 and J usage is TRBJ1-1; D possibly corresponds to TRBD1 (5 bases). CDR3 size: 14 residues. V was trimmed by 0 bases and J by 0 bases, leaving 6 bases between them. CDR1 is SGDLS and CDR2 is YYNGEE in the germline V gene. The CDR3: CASSVGQMNTEAFF. The CDR3 nucleotides read TGTGCCAGCAGCGTAGGACAGATGAACACTGAAGCTTTCTTT.

The chain links TRBV19 to TRBJ1-5, with 11 bases matching TRBD1. Per germline, CDR1 LNHDA and CDR2 SQIVND (reference sequence). The CDR3 is 17 residues long. Trimming took 4 bases from V and 4 from J; bases not matched to a gene: 9. The CDR3: CASSNAGTGGTNQPQHF. In DNA, the CDR3 is TGTGCCAGTAGTAACGCCGGGACAGGGGGAACTAATCAGCCCCAGCATTTT.

V and J are TRBV13 and TRBJ2-1; 10 bases are shared with TRBD2. Looked up from germline, CDR1 is PRHDT and CDR2 is FYEKMQ (reference sequence). CDR3 length equals 16 residues. V shed 0 bases and J 4 bases; nucleotides not matched to a gene: 3. CDR3 residues: CASSLGGTSAYNEQFF. CDR3 sequence (DNA): TGTGCCAGCAGCTTAGGTGGGACTAGCGCATACAATGAGCAGTTCTTC.